The 31 T cell receptor beta chains reported below all come from one sample, sequenced in a study of blood T cell repertoires in COVID-19. Clones were sequenced by immunoSEQ multiplex PCR, and TCRdb holds only the in-frame ones, with some missing. The table lists approximately 250,000 clones, 80% to 90% of them singletons. Material for sequencing was peripheral blood. Source of these receptors: a man aged 50-59 years with acute or convalescent COVID-19.

The J gene is TRBJ1-5, the V gene TRBV4-1; D is possibly TRBD1 (5 bases). The V and J ends lost 0 bases and 7 bases respectively, with 13 bases between them. This CDR3 is 15 amino acids long. The germline V gene has CDR1 MGHRA and CDR2 YSYEKL. This CDR3 reads CASSQEWGGGQPQHF. CDR3 DNA: TGCGCCAGCAGCCAAGAATGGGGGGGAGGGCAGCCCCAGCATTTT.

The sample holds a few counts of this clone. The V and J genes are TRBV11-3 and TRBJ2-1, with 11 bases lining up with TRBD1. CDR1 and CDR2 from the germline V gene are SGHNT and YENEEA. The CDR3 has 15 residues. Trimming cost V 4 bases and J 7 bases; bases outside gene matches: 6. DNA of the CDR3: TGTGCCAGCAGCTCGCCCGGGACAGGGGGGAATGAGCAGTTCTTC. It is translated as CASSSPGTGGNEQFF.

This chain uses TRBV5-1 with TRBJ2-1, with TRBD2 as a possible D gene (6 bases). Germline V CDR1 and CDR2: SGHRS, YFSETQ. V was cut by 1 base and J by 15 bases, with 11 bases left in between. The CDR3 length is 11 residues. DNA of the CDR3: TGCGCCAGCAGCTTGACTAGCCTGAGGTTCTTC. Its translation is CASSLTSLRFF.

This chain uses TRBV2 with TRBJ1-5, with unresolved D. CDR3 length equals 11 residues. Per germline, CDR1 SNHLY and CDR2 FYNNEI. V was pared by 6 bases and J by 9 bases, with 9 bases between. The CDR3 bases are TGTGCCAGCAGGAGGGAGCCGCCCCAGCATTTT. Amino acid sequence: CASRREPPQHF.

CDR3 DNA: TGTGCCAGCAGCCTCAGGGGGAGTTGGGAGTTCTTC. Amino acids: CASSLRGSWEFF. The chain recombines TRBV7-9 with TRBJ2-1; 7 positions match TRBD1. The CDR3 spans 12 residues. Germline V CDR1 and CDR2: SEHNR, FQNEAQ (reference sequence). The V segment lost 5 bases and the J segment 14 bases; nucleotides outside the gene matches: 9.

CDR3 in amino acids: CSASRRVLYVNTEAFF. Here the CDR3 DNA reads TGCAGTGCTAGTCGCAGGGTATTATATGTAAACACTGAAGCTTTCTTT. This chain joins TRBV20-1 and TRBJ1-1; a weak D match, TRBD1 (5 bases). Germline V CDR1 and CDR2: DFQATT, SNEGSKA (reference sequence). Between the trimmed V and J ends, which lost 3 bases and 2 bases, there was a span of 19 bases. CDR3 length: 16 amino acids.

This chain connects TRBV5-4 to TRBJ1-6; 9 positions agree with TRBD1. This CDR3 is 15 amino acids long. Unmatched junction bases numbered 4, after V lost 0 bases and J lost 9 bases. Germline CDR1 and CDR2: SGHNT and YYREEE (reference sequence). This CDR3 reads CASSLAGTGPSPLHF. CDR3 coding DNA: TGTGCCAGCAGCTTGGCAGGGACAGGGCCTTCACCCCTCCACTTT.

The chain combines TRBV6-6 with TRBJ1-1; D not certain. CDR3 length: 14 residues. The germline CDR1 and CDR2 sequences are MNHNY and SVGAGI (reference sequence). V was pared by 6 bases and J by 3 bases, with 14 bases between. CDR3 sequence: CASRGGRVDTEAFF. Here the CDR3 DNA reads TGTGCCAGCAGGGGAGGGAGGGTGGACACTGAAGCTTTCTTT.

This clone has only one observation. This chain joins TRBV5-6 and TRBJ2-7; 7 nucleotides match TRBD1. CDR3 length equals 15 residues. Germline V gene sequence: CDR1 SGHDT, CDR2 YYEEEE. After removal of 4 bases from V and 3 bases from J, the junction contained 10 bases not matched to a gene. This chain's CDR3 is CASSPFDRVLYEQYF. The CDR3, as DNA: TGTGCCAGCAGCCCATTTGACAGGGTCCTCTACGAGCAGTACTTC.

This clone occurred once. The chain uses TRBV7-6 and TRBJ2-2, with a weak D call TRBD1 (5 bases). V was pared by 4 bases and J by 1 base, with 13 bases between. The CDR3 covers 16 residues. Germline CDR1 SGHVS, CDR2 FNYEAQ. CDR3 bases: TGTGCCAGCAGCTGGGGCGTCCCGCAGAACACCGGGGAGCTGTTTTTT. Translated, it gives CASSWGVPQNTGELFF.

The V gene is TRBV7-8, the J gene TRBJ2-7; D may be TRBD1 (6 bases). V lost 5 bases and J lost 2, with 13 bases in between. The CDR3 covers 14 residues. In germline, CDR1 is SGHVS, CDR2 FQNEAQ. Here the CDR3 reads CASSAYRVPYEQYF. In DNA, the CDR3 is TGTGCCAGCAGCGCGTACAGGGTCCCCTACGAGCAGTACTTC. Variable domain in full (rest from reference TRBV7-8 and TRBJ2-7): GAGVSQSPRYKVAKRGQDVALRCDPISGHVSLFWYQQALGQGPEFLTYFQNEAQLDKSGLPSDRFFAERPEGSVSTLKIQRTQQEDSAVYLCASSAYRVPYEQYFGPGTRLTVT.

The chain joins TRBV7-8 to TRBJ2-7; D is possibly TRBD2 (5 bases). This CDR3 spans 14 amino acids. Trimming removed 3 bases from V and 1 base from J, with 10 bases in between. Per germline, CDR1 SGHVS and CDR2 FQNEAQ. CDR3 loop: CASSFRRTSYEQYF. DNA for the CDR3: TGTGCCAGCAGCTTTCGACGGACTTCCTACGAGCAGTACTTC.

The chain recombines TRBV20-1 with TRBJ2-7, with D perhaps TRBD1 (5 bases). The germline V gene encodes CDR1 DFQATT and CDR2 SNEGSKA (reference sequence). The CDR3 runs 11 residues. The CDR3 protein is CSVPGTYEQYF. The CDR3 DNA follows: TGCAGCGTCCCAGGGACCTACGAGCAGTACTTC.

The V and J genes are TRBV7-3 and TRBJ1-2; D remains unclear. This CDR3 is built from 14 residues. The V end was cut by 5 bases, the J end by 4 bases, with 14 bases between. CDR1 is SGHTA, CDR2 FQGTGA, per germline. CDR3 DNA sequence: TGTGCCAGCAGCCCAGGACTAGAGTCCTATGGCTACACCTTC. It encodes CASSPGLESYGYTF.

This rearrangement joins TRBV5-6 to TRBJ2-2; D may be TRBD2 (5 bases). With 0 bases removed from V and 6 bases from J, the gap between germline ends came to 12 bases. Germline V gives CDR1 SGHDT, CDR2 YYEEEE. The CDR3 sequence is 15 residues long. CDR3: CASSLVGARAGELFF. The CDR3 nucleotides are TGTGCCAGCAGCTTGGTGGGAGCGCGCGCCGGGGAGCTGTTTTTT.

The J gene is TRBJ1-5, the V gene TRBV2; perhaps TRBD1 as D (5 bases). Deletions cut 8 bases from V and 6 bases from J, with 14 bases between. The CDR3 has 13 amino acids. Germline V gives CDR1 SNHLY, CDR2 FYNNEI. The CDR3 region has the DNA TGTGCCAGCCGGGGGGAGGGAAGTCAGCCCCAGCATTTT. This sequence encodes CASRGEGSQPQHF.

Note on this clone: Other DNA sequences of this sample code for an identical CDR3. The V and J genes are TRBV6-5 and TRBJ1-1, with D possibly matching TRBD1 (5 bases). Germline V gene lookup returns CDR1 MNHEY and CDR2 SVGAGI. Trimming left V 4 bases short and J 2 bases short, with 8 bases between. This CDR3 has 13 amino acids. CDR3 nucleotide sequence: TGTGCCAGCAGTTCGACAGTAAACACTGAAGCTTTCTTT. This encodes CASSSTVNTEAFF.

V gene TRBV5-4 combines with J gene TRBJ1-2, with TRBD1 matching 9 bases. Per the germline V gene, CDR1 is SGHNT and CDR2 is YYREEE (reference sequence). V was clipped by 3 bases and J by 1 base; unmatched bases: 7. This CDR3 region has 16 residues. This chain's CDR3 is CASSYPGTGSNYGYTF. CDR3 nucleotides: TGTGCCAGCAGCTATCCCGGGACAGGGAGTAACTATGGCTACACCTTC.

The chain couples TRBV7-9 to TRBJ2-7; 10 nucleotides match TRBD1. J lost 1 base, V lost 2 bases, and 8 bases had no gene match. CDR3 size: 17 residues. Germline loops: CDR1 SEHNR, CDR2 FQNEAQ (reference sequence). CDR3 loop: CASSLYEGQGRSYEQYF. CDR3 coding DNA: TGTGCCAGCAGCTTATATGAGGGACAGGGGCGATCCTACGAGCAGTACTTC.

In this sample, this clone turned up a few times. V and J are TRBV4-1 and TRBJ1-6; tentatively, D is TRBD1 (5 bases). This CDR3 spans 13 amino acids. V was trimmed by 1 base and J by 10 bases, leaving 8 bases between them. The germline gives CDR1 MGHRA, CDR2 YSYEKL. CDR3 nucleotide sequence: TGCGCCAGCAGCCAAGTCGGGGGGTCACCCCTCCACTTT. Its translation: CASSQVGGSPLHF.

This sequence joins TRBV25-1 and TRBJ1-5; tentative D call: TRBD1 (6 bases). Germline CDR1 and CDR2: MGHDK and SYGVNS. CDR3 length: 15 amino acids. V gave up 3 bases and J gave up 2 bases, with 11 bases separating them. The CDR3 loop is CASSETGLGNQPQHF. In nucleotides, the CDR3 is TGTGCCAGCAGTGAGACAGGTCTAGGCAATCAGCCCCAGCATTTT.

This clone has a handful of counts. V is TRBV4-1 and J is TRBJ2-1, with D possibly TRBD2 on 6 matching bases. The CDR3 has 17 residues. Trimming pared 0 bases from V and 0 bases from J, leaving 12 bases between. Germline-derived CDR1 and CDR2 are MGHRA and YSYEKL. For the CDR3, the DNA is TGCGCCAGCAGCCAAGATTGGCGGGAAAGCTCCTACAATGAGCAGTTCTTC. Translated, it gives CASSQDWRESSYNEQFF.

The genes are TRBV20-1 and TRBJ2-7; 7 bases match TRBD1. V lost 6 bases and J lost 5; bases outside the gene matches: 4. The CDR3 runs to 11 residues. Per germline, CDR1 DFQATT and CDR2 SNEGSKA (reference sequence). The CDR3 DNA is TGCAGTGCCACAGGGGACAACGAGCAGTACTTC. Its translation: CSATGDNEQYF.

The rearrangement links TRBV5-5 to TRBJ2-5; 8 positions match TRBD1. CDR1 is SGHKS and CDR2 is YYEKEE in the germline V gene (reference sequence). Germline trimming cut 4 bases from V and 5 bases from J; bases unmatched to any gene: 7. The CDR3 length is 14 residues. CDR3 DNA sequence: TGTGCCAGCAGCGACGACAGGGGCTGGGAGACCCAGTACTTC. This gives the protein CASSDDRGWETQYF.

The chain couples TRBV5-1 to TRBJ1-4, with TRBD1 matching 7 bases. CDR1 and CDR2 (germline): SGHRS, YFSETQ. After removal of 0 bases from V and 6 bases from J, the junction contained 2 bases not matched to a gene. The CDR3 covers 14 residues. The CDR3 coding sequence is TGCGCCAGCAGCTTGGGGACAGGAGATGAAAAACTGTTTTTT. It specifies CASSLGTGDEKLFF.

The J gene is TRBJ1-2, the V gene TRBV27; 7 nucleotides align to TRBD1. Per germline, CDR1 MNHEY and CDR2 SMNVEV (reference sequence). The CDR3 runs to 16 residues. The V segment lost 8 bases and the J segment 6 bases; nucleotides outside the gene matches: 18. As DNA, the CDR3 is TGTGCCAGCTCCCTCTCGGACAGGTGGGATTTCGATGGCTACACCTTC. Residues: CASSLSDRWDFDGYTF.

The J gene is TRBJ2-7, the V gene TRBV7-2; 7 positions match TRBD2. Germline V CDR1 and CDR2: SGHTA, FQGNSA. The CDR3 extends over 15 amino acids. V trimming: 2 bases; J trimming: 2 bases; junction bases outside the gene matches: 6. CDR3 coding DNA: TGTGCCAGCAGCTTACAGCGGGGAGAGGCCTACGAGCAGTACTTC. Amino acids: CASSLQRGEAYEQYF.

This chain's CDR3 is CASSYSIAGPAGYTF. CDR3 DNA sequence: TGTGCCAGCAGTTACTCGATTGCGGGTCCGGCAGGCTACACCTTC. V and J are TRBV6-5 and TRBJ1-2; D is uncertain. This CDR3 has 15 amino acids. V was trimmed by 0 bases and J by 8 bases, leaving 16 bases between them. The germline V gene has CDR1 MNHEY and CDR2 SVGAGI.

This clone was counted only a few times. The rearrangement uses TRBV10-2 and TRBJ2-3; TRBD2 agrees at 8 bases. Germline CDR1 is WSHSY and CDR2 is SAAADI. J gave up 2 bases and V 7 bases, and 8 bases lay outside the gene matches. The CDR3 has 15 residues. The CDR3 DNA follows: TGCGCCAGCACAGATCGCGGGGGGCCCACAGATACGCAGTATTTT. This codes for CASTDRGGPTDTQYF.

Written as DNA, the CDR3 is TGTGCCAGCAGCGTAGGTAGGGGAGGCACCGGGGAGCTGTTTTTT. Protein sequence: CASSVGRGGTGELFF. The V and J genes are TRBV9 and TRBJ2-2; tentatively, D is TRBD2 (6 bases). With 0 bases removed from V and 4 bases from J, the gap between germline ends came to 10 bases. Germline V gene lookup returns CDR1 SGDLS and CDR2 YYNGEE. There are 15 residues in the CDR3.

This sequence joins TRBV18 and TRBJ2-7; 13 bases fit TRBD2. CDR1 is KGHSH and CDR2 is LQKENI in the germline V gene. The CDR3 runs 15 residues. V gave up 4 bases and J gave up 6 bases; unmatched junction bases: 6. The CDR3 loop is CASSHGLAGVAEQYF. As DNA, the CDR3 is TGTGCCAGCTCACATGGACTAGCGGGAGTTGCCGAGCAGTACTTC.